The entry below gives a single T cell receptor (beta chain) sequence along with its context. In the original workflow: Amplification of reference gene primers was used by the study to estimate nucleated cell counts. The repertoire was sequenced with immunoSEQ multiplex PCR; TCRdb's copy has only in-frame clones and lacks some. That table furnishes V, J and clone size, whereas the DNA furnished D and trimming. Among fewer than 200,000 clones listed, about 91% were seen once. These data are taken from a study of blood T cell repertoires in COVID-19. Study context: PBMCs, B-cell-depleted T cells, or T cells were the source of the cDNA or gDNA that made up the material.

V lost 0 bases and J 0 bases, leaving 9 bases between the germline ends. The CDR3 runs 15 residues. The germline V gene encodes CDR1 GTSNPN and CDR2 SVGIG (reference sequence). This TCR was sampled from a woman in her 50s with acute or convalescent COVID-19. The specimen was peripheral blood. The V call is TRBV30, the J call TRBJ1-5; D may be TRBD1 (5 bases). The CDR3 protein is CAWSVGGDSNQPQHF. The CDR3 nucleotides are TGTGCCTGGAGTGTGGGAGGGGATAGCAATCAGCCCCAGCATTTT.